This entry concerns a single T cell receptor (beta chain). The data derive from a study of blood T cell repertoires in COVID-19. The germline V and J ends were trimmed by 0 bases and 1 base, with 5 bases remaining between them. The CDR3 sequence is 14 residues long. Looked up from germline, CDR1 is SGHNT and CDR2 is YYREEE (reference sequence). Using immunoSEQ multiplex PCR, the repertoire was profiled, and TCRdb retains in-frame clones only, with some absent. The sample carries about 94,000 clones, roughly 70% recorded once. Sequences were obtained from peripheral blood. The sequence came from an older man with COVID-19, enrolled during active disease. The chain couples TRBV5-4 to TRBJ2-1; TRBD2 is a possible D gene (5 bases). The CDR3 spells CASSLVASYNEQFF. The CDR3 region has the DNA TGTGCCAGCAGCTTGGTAGCGTCCTACAATGAGCAGTTCTTC. The full variable domain, completed using reference TRBV5-4 and TRBJ2-1, is ETGVTQSPTHLIKTRGQQVTLRCSSQSGHNTVSWYQQALGQGPQFIFQYYREEENGRGNFPPRFSGLQFPNYSSELNVNALELDDSALYLCASSLVASYNEQFFGPGTRLTVL.